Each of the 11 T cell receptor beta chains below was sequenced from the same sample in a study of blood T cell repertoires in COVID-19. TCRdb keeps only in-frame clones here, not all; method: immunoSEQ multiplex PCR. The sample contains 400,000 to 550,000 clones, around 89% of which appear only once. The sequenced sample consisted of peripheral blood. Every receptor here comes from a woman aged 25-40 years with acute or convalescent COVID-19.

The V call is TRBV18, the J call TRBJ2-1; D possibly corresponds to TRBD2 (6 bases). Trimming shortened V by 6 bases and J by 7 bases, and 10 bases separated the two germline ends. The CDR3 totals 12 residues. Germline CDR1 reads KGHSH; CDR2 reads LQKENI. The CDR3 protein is CASSLGGNEQFF. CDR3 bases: TGTGCCAGCTCTCTGGGGGGAAATGAGCAGTTCTTC.

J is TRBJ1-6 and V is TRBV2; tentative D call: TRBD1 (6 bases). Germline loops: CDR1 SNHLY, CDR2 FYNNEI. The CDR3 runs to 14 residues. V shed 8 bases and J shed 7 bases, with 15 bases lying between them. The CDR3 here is CASGGGQSNSPLHF. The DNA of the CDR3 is TGTGCCAGCGGGGGGGGGCAGTCCAATTCACCCCTCCACTTT. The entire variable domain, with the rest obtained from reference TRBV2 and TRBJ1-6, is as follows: EPEVTQTPSHQVTQMGQEVILRCVPISNHLYFYWYRQILGQKVEFLVSFYNNEISEKSEIFDDQFSVERPDGSNFTLKIRSTKLEDSAMYFCASGGGQSNSPLHFGNGTRLTVT.

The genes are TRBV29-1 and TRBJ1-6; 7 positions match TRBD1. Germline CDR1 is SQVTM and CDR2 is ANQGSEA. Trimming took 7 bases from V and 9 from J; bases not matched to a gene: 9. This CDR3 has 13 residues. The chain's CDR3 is CSARTGSASPLHF. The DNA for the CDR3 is TGCAGCGCCAGGACAGGTTCTGCTTCACCCCTCCACTTT.

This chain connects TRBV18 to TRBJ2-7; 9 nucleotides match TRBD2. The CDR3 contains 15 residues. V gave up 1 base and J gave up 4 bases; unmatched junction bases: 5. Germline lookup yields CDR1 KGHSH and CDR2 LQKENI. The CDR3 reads CASSPRRGGPYEQYF. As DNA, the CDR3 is TGTGCCAGCTCACCACGGCGGGGGGGCCCATACGAGCAGTACTTC. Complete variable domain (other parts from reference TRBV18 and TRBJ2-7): NAGVMQNPRHLVRRRGQEARLRCSPMKGHSHVYWYRQLPEEGLKFMVYLQKENIIDESGMPKERFSAEFPKEGPSILRIQQVVRGDSAAYFCASSPRRGGPYEQYFGPGTRLTVT.

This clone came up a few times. The DNA of the CDR3 is TGTGCCAGCAGTTACTCGACAGATCTTTACAATGAGCAGTTCTTC. It translates to CASSYSTDLYNEQFF. This chain connects TRBV6-5 to TRBJ2-1; D possibly corresponds to TRBD1 (5 bases). V lost 0 bases and J 4 bases, leaving 10 bases between the germline ends. CDR1 and CDR2 from the germline V gene are MNHEY and SVGAGI. The CDR3 is 15 amino acids.

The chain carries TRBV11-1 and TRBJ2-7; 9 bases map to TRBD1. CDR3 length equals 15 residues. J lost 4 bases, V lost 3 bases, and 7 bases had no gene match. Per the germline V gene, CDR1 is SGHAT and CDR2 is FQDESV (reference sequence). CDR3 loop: CASSFRDRASYEQYF. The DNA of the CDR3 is TGTGCCAGCAGCTTCCGGGACAGGGCCTCATACGAGCAGTACTTC.

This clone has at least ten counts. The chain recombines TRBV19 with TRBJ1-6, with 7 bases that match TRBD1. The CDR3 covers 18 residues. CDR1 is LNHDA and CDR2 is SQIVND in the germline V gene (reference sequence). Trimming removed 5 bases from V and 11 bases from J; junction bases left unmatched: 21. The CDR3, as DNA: TGTGCCAGTAGTGCTGGTGACAGGGTAAGGTTCACTGGGCCACCCCTCCACTTT. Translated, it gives CASSAGDRVRFTGPPLHF.

CDR3 bases: TGCGCCAGCAGCATGGGGACAGGGGGCACTGAAGCTTTCTTT. Residues: CASSMGTGGTEAFF. The chain recombines TRBV5-1 with TRBJ1-1; TRBD1 aligns across 11 bases. The CDR3 covers 14 residues. V was clipped by 4 bases and J by 4 bases; unmatched bases: 3. Germline V lookup: CDR1 SGHRS, CDR2 YFSETQ.

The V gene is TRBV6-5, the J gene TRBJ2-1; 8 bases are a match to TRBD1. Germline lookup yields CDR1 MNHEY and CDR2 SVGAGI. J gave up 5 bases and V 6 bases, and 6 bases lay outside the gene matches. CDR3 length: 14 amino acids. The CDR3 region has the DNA TGTGCCAGCAGAGACAGGGGCAAGAACAATGAGCAGTTCTTC. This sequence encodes CASRDRGKNNEQFF.

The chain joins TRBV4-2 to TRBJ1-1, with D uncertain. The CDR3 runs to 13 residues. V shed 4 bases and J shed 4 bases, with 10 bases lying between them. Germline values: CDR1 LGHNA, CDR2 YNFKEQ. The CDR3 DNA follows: TGTGCCAGCAGCCTCCCCCCCGGCACTGAAGCTTTCTTT. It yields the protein CASSLPPGTEAFF.

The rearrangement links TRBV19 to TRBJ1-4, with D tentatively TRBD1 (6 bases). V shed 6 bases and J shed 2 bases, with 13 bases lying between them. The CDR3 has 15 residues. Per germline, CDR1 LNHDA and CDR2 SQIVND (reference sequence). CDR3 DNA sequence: TGTGCCAGTAGAATCGAGGGGGTCACTAATGAAAAACTGTTTTTT. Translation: CASRIEGVTNEKLFF.